The rows below give T cell receptor beta chains drawn from one sample of a study of technical replicates of blood from a handful of donors. The table came from immunoSEQ multiplex PCR; TCRdb's copy has only in-frame clones and leaves some out. The table shows just under 60,000 clones, with roughly 91% occurring only once. Material: PBMCs. The receptor set was obtained from a human donor in good health. Some clones in this sample may be carry-over from other donors' samples. CDR3s include the opening cysteine and the closing phenylalanine or tryptophan. D genes are given only for firm matches. Rows may omit the clone size; those that give it use once, few, many or a size class.

clone_size j_call v_call d_call cdr3_nt cdr3_aa
few TRBJ2-7 TRBV4-3 TRBD2 TGCGCCAGCAGCCAAGACCACCCCGGGGGGGCTAGCGGGAAGCAGTACTTC CASSQDHPGGASGKQYF
NA TRBJ1-1 TRBV11-2 NA TGTGCCAGCAGCGCGGGGTACCTCATGAACACTGAAGCTTTCTTT CASSAGYLMNTEAFF
NA TRBJ1-1 TRBV4-2 NA TGTGCCAGCAGCCAAGATTATTCAGGGTCGAACACTGAAGCTTTCTTT CASSQDYSGSNTEAFF
NA TRBJ1-1 TRBV6-5 TRBD1 TGTGCCAGCAGTTACTCTACAGGGGGCGATGAAGCTTTCTTT CASSYSTGGDEAFF
NA TRBJ2-3 TRBV2 NA TGTGCCAGCAGTCCGGGACTCAGCACAGATACGCAGTATTTT CASSPGLSTDTQYF
NA TRBJ1-6 TRBV9 NA TGTGCCAGCAGCGCCGGGGGGGAAGGGGACTATAATTCACCCCTCCACTTT CASSAGGEGDYNSPLHF
NA TRBJ1-5 TRBV2 NA TGTGCCAGCAGTCCGTCGACAGGCGGGAGCAATCAGCCCCAGCATTTT CASSPSTGGSNQPQHF
NA TRBJ1-2 TRBV10-2 NA TGCGCCAGCAGTGAGTCGACCCTGGACAGCTATGGCTACACCTTC CASSESTLDSYGYTF
once TRBJ2-1 TRBV21-1 NA TGTGCCAGCAGCAACTTAGGGGCCCCCAGCTCCTACAATGAGCAGTTCTTC CASSNLGAPSSYNEQFF
NA TRBJ1-5 TRBV2 NA TGTGCCAGCAGTGAAGGTCAGAGGCAGCCCCAGCATTTT CASSEGQRQPQHF
few TRBJ2-7 TRBV7-8 TRBD2 TGTGCCAGCAGCGAGGCCCCCCGGACTAGCGGGGGAGGCGAGCAGTACTTC CASSEAPRTSGGGEQYF
NA TRBJ1-4 TRBV5-1 NA TGCGCCAGCAGCTCTCCGGACACAACAGAAAAACTGTTTTTT CASSSPDTTEKLFF
NA TRBJ2-7 TRBV14 NA TGTGCCAGCAGCCAAGAACGCACAGATTACTACGAGCAGTACTTC CASSQERTDYYEQYF
NA TRBJ2-7 TRBV2 TRBD1 TGTGCCAGCAGTGGTGGGAAGGGGGCTTTCTACGAGCAGTACTTC CASSGGKGAFYEQYF
NA TRBJ2-7 TRBV4-1 NA TGCGCCAGCAGCCAATCCTTTGGGGGCCGGGAATACGAGCAGTACTTC CASSQSFGGREYEQYF
NA TRBJ2-7 TRBV2 TRBD1 TGTGCCAGCAGGGCCGGGACAGGGGTTACCTACGAGCAGTACTTC CASRAGTGVTYEQYF
NA TRBJ2-3 TRBV10-3 NA TGTGCCATCAGTGAGTCGACCGGGACAGATACGCAGTATTTT CAISESTGTDTQYF
NA TRBJ2-7 TRBV7-2 TRBD1 TGTGCCAGCAGCACACGGCTGGACAGGGACTACGAGCAGTACTTC CASSTRLDRDYEQYF
NA TRBJ2-6 TRBV7-9 TRBD2 TGTGCCAGCACGGCGGGAGGGCCCGGGGCCAACGTCCTGACTTTC CASTAGGPGANVLTF
NA TRBJ2-1 TRBV7-9 TRBD2 TGTGCCAGCAGCTTTTCCGGGACTAGCCTCAATGAGCAGTTCTTC CASSFSGTSLNEQFF
NA TRBJ1-5 TRBV28 TRBD1 TGTGCCATTGAAGGGGGCCAGGGCAATCAGCCCCAGCATTTT CAIEGGQGNQPQHF
NA TRBJ2-6 TRBV9 TRBD1 TGTGCCAGCAGCGAAAGGGGGACAGGACGCTCTGGGGCCAACGTCCTGACTTTC CASSERGTGRSGANVLTF
once TRBJ2-2 TRBV6-6 TRBD1 TGTGCCAGCAGGACGGGACAGCAGACCGGGGAGCTGTTTTTT CASRTGQQTGELFF
few TRBJ2-7 TRBV5-1 NA TGCGCCAGCAGCTTGGCTACAGGCGGCGAGCAGTACTTC CASSLATGGEQYF
NA TRBJ2-3 TRBV4-3 NA TGCGCCAGCAGCCAAAACTGGGCGGGGGATACGCAGTATTTT CASSQNWAGDTQYF
NA TRBJ2-4 TRBV4-3 NA TGCGCCAGCAACAGGGCACAGGGACCGGCCAAAAACATTCAGTACTTC CASNRAQGPAKNIQYF
NA TRBJ2-2 TRBV27 NA TGTGCCAGCAGTTTATCATTGACACTTGCGAACACCGGGGAGCTGTTTTTT CASSLSLTLANTGELFF
NA TRBJ1-1 TRBV7-2 TRBD1 TGTGCCAGCAGCTTAGCGGGACAGTTGAACACTGAAGCTTTCTTT CASSLAGQLNTEAFF
NA TRBJ1-1 TRBV7-9 TRBD1 TGCGCCAGCAGCTTAGGGACAGGGGGTGCTGAAGCTTTCTTT CASSLGTGGAEAFF
NA TRBJ1-1 TRBV5-1 NA TGCGCCAGCAGCACCTGGGGGGGGAGAAACACTGAAGCTTTCTTT CASSTWGGRNTEAFF
NA TRBJ2-1 TRBV5-1 TRBD2 TGCGCCAGCAGCTTGGCCCCGGCGGGGGGCCAATACAATGAGCAGTTCTTC CASSLAPAGGQYNEQFF
NA TRBJ2-7 TRBV7-2 TRBD2 TGTGCCAGCAGCTTATCTATCAGACTAGCGGGAGTAACCGAGCAGTACTTC CASSLSIRLAGVTEQYF
NA TRBJ2-1 TRBV15 TRBD2 TGTGCCACCAGCAGAGACCTAGCGGGGGGCTACAATGAGCAGTTCTTC CATSRDLAGGYNEQFF
few TRBJ2-5 TRBV10-3 TRBD1 TGTGCCATCAGTGCGGGGACAGGGGCCTTCGAGACCCAGTACTTC CAISAGTGAFETQYF
few TRBJ2-3 TRBV6-5 TRBD2 TGTGCCAGCAGTTACGTGCGGGGGGGGTATACGCAGTATTTT CASSYVRGGYTQYF
NA TRBJ2-5 TRBV30 TRBD2 TGTGCCTGGAGTTCGCTTCTAGCGGGAGTAATCCACGAGACCCAGTACTTC CAWSSLLAGVIHETQYF
NA TRBJ1-2 TRBV7-9 NA TGTGCCAGCAGCCCGAGAGACAGGTTGGGGGAGTATGGCTACACCTTC CASSPRDRLGEYGYTF
once TRBJ2-5 TRBV6-5 TRBD1 TGTGCCAGCAGTTACTCGCACAGGGGAGAGACCCAGTACTTC CASSYSHRGETQYF
NA TRBJ1-2 TRBV19 TRBD1 TGTGCCAGTAGTATCTCGACAGGGGGCTATGGCTACACCTTC CASSISTGGYGYTF
NA TRBJ1-1 TRBV4-3 NA TGCGCCAGCAGCCGAGGGGCGGGGGAGAACACTGAAGCTTTCTTT CASSRGAGENTEAFF
NA TRBJ2-7 TRBV5-1 NA TGCGCCAGCAGCTTAATCGGGGGTACCTACGAGCAGTACTTC CASSLIGGTYEQYF
NA TRBJ2-1 TRBV29-1 TRBD1 TGCAGCGTTGGTGAGGGGGCCCCAAACAATGAGCAGTTCTTC CSVGEGAPNNEQFF
NA TRBJ2-2 TRBV9 NA TGTGCCAGCAGCGGTGGGAGGCGCGGGACCCTCACCGGGGAGCTGTTTTTT CASSGGRRGTLTGELFF